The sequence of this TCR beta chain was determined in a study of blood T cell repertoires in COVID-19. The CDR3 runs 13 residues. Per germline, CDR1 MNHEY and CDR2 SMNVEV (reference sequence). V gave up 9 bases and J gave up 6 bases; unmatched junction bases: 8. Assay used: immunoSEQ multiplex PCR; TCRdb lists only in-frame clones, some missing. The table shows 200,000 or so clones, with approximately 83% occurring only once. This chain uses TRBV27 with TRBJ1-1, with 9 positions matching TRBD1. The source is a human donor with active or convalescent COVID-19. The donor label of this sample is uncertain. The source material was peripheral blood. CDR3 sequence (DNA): TGTGCCAGTAAAACAGGGGGCGCCTCTGAAGCTTTCTTT. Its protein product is CASKTGGASEAFF.